One and the same sample provided the 5 T cell receptor beta chains below, sequenced in a study of blood T cell repertoires in COVID-19. The protocol was immunoSEQ multiplex PCR, while the TCRdb copy is restricted to in-frame clones and leaves out a portion. The sample holds about 250,000 clones, around 89% seen once. The sequenced material came from peripheral blood. The receptors were sampled from a woman aged 30 to 39 with COVID-19, enrolled during active disease.

The chain joins TRBV4-1 to TRBJ1-5; tentatively, D is TRBD1 (5 bases). Trimming shortened V by 3 bases and J by 0 bases, and 9 bases separated the two germline ends. Germline V lookup: CDR1 MGHRA, CDR2 YSYEKL. CDR3 size: 15 residues. The CDR3 region is CASSQGLYSNQPQHF. Written as DNA, the CDR3 is TGCGCCAGCAGCCAGGGACTCTATAGCAATCAGCCCCAGCATTTT.

This clone was detected once. The rearrangement joins TRBV6-5 to TRBJ2-7; 12 positions match TRBD1. This CDR3 has 15 amino acids. Trimming removed 2 bases from V and 7 bases from J; junction bases left unmatched: 6. Germline CDR1 and CDR2: MNHEY and SVGAGI. This CDR3 reads CASSYRDRGLGEQYF. The CDR3 nucleotides read TGTGCCAGCAGTTACCGGGACAGGGGGCTCGGGGAGCAGTACTTC.

The count of this clone is one. Other nucleotide sequences from this sample produce the same CDR3. The chain employs TRBV27 and TRBJ2-7; D not resolved. The CDR3 has 14 residues. The V and J ends lost 3 bases and 2 bases respectively, with 11 bases between them. CDR1 MNHEY and CDR2 SMNVEV come from the germline V gene (reference sequence). CDR3 bases: TGTGCCAGCAGTTTGAGCCCTAATACCTACGAGCAGTACTTC. Translation gives CASSLSPNTYEQYF.

The V gene is TRBV7-2, the J gene TRBJ2-1, with D possibly TRBD2 on 6 matching bases. Germline-derived CDR1 and CDR2 are SGHTA and FQGNSA. V lost 5 bases, J lost 0 bases, and 14 bases lay in between. The CDR3 consists of 16 residues. Here the CDR3 reads CASSRTRDSSYNEQFF. The CDR3 DNA follows: TGTGCCAGCAGCAGAACGCGGGACTCCTCCTACAATGAGCAGTTCTTC.

Concerning this clone: Distinct nucleotide sequences in the sample also encode this CDR3. The J gene is TRBJ1-1, the V gene TRBV18, with 11 positions matching TRBD1. J gave up 4 bases and V 3 bases, and 1 base lay outside the gene matches. This CDR3 has 14 amino acids. CDR1 is KGHSH and CDR2 is LQKENI in the germline V gene. CDR3: CASSPGQGGTEAFF. As DNA, the CDR3 is TGTGCCAGCTCACCGGGACAGGGGGGCACTGAAGCTTTCTTT.